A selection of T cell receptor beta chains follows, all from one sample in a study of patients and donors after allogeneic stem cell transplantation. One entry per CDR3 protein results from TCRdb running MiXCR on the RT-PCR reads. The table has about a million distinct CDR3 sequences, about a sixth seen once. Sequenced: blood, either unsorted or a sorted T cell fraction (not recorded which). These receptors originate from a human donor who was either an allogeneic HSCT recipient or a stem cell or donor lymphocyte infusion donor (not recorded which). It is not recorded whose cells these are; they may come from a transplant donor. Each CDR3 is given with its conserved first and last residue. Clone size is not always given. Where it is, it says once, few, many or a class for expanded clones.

CASRGQGATGELFF	many	TRBV12-3/TRBV12-4	TRBJ2-2
CASSEFSLGRTNEQFF	.	TRBV6-1	TRBJ2-1
CATSDFVLGQDPTGGQPQHF	.	TRBV24-1	TRBJ1-5
CASSLEGSANTGELFF	few	TRBV12-3/TRBV12-4	TRBJ2-2
CAWSRNTGELFF	.	TRBV30	TRBJ2-2
CASRDSSWEQYF	.	TRBV5-1	TRBJ2-7
CASSVDGTPFYEQYF	few	TRBV9	TRBJ2-7
CASSLAGKDTGELFF	.	TRBV5-1	TRBJ2-2
CASSSDGGRQETQYF	few	TRBV5-1	TRBJ2-5
CASSLEAGTPGNTIYF	.	TRBV5-1	TRBJ1-3
CASRAGLAGFGADTQYF	.	TRBV27	TRBJ2-3
CASSLGETRGEQYF	.	TRBV13	TRBJ2-7